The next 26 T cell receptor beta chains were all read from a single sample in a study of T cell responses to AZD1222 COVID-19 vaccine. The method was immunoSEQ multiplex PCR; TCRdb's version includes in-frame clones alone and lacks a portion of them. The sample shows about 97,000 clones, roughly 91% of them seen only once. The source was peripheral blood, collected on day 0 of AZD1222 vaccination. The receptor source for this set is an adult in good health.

The CDR3 DNA reads as TGTGCCAGCGCACGGAACACTGAAGCTTTCTTT. The encoded protein is CASARNTEAFF. The genes are TRBV6-5 and TRBJ1-1, with no clear D. V was clipped by 8 bases and J by 1 base, with 5 bases between them. Germline-derived CDR1 and CDR2 are MNHEY and SVGAGI. This CDR3 region has 11 residues.

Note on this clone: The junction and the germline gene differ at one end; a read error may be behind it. The CDR3 DNA reads TGTGCCAGCAGCTTCCTAGGTCACTCCCACGAGCAGTACTTC. This translates into CASSFLGHSHEQYF. The chain carries TRBV7-8 and TRBJ2-7; D not resolved. This CDR3 comprises 14 residues. Germline V CDR1 and CDR2: SGHVS, FQNEAQ.

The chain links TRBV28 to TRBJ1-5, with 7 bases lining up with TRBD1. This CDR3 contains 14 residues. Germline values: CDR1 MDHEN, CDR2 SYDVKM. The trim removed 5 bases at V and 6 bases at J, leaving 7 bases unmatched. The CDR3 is CASSTSGGGQPQHF. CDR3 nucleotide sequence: TGTGCCAGCAGTACCTCAGGGGGAGGTCAGCCCCAGCATTTT.

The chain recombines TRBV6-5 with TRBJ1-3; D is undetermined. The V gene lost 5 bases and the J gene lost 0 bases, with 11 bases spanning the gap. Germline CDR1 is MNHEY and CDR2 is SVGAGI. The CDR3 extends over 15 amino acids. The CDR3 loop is CASSIGPLSGNTIYF. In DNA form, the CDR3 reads TGTGCCAGCAGTATCGGTCCACTCTCTGGAAACACCATATATTTT.

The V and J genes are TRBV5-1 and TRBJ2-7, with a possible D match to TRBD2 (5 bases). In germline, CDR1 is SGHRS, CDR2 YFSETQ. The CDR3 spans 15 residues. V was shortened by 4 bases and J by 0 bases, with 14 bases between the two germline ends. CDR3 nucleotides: TGCGCCAGCAGCGGGGTCGAGGGCCCCTCCTACGAGCAGTACTTC. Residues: CASSGVEGPSYEQYF.

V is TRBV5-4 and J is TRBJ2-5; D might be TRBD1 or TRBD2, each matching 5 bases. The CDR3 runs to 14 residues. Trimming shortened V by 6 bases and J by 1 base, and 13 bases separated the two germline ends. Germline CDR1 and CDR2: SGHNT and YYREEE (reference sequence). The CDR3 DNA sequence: TGTGCCAGCACCTCCCGGGGCGGCCAAGAGACCCAGTACTTC. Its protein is CASTSRGGQETQYF.

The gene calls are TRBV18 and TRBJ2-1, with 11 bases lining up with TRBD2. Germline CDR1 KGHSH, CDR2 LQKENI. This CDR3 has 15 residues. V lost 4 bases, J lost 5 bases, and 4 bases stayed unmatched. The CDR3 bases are TGTGCCAGCTCACGGGGGACTAGCGGCAACAATGAGCAGTTCTTC. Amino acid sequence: CASSRGTSGNNEQFF.

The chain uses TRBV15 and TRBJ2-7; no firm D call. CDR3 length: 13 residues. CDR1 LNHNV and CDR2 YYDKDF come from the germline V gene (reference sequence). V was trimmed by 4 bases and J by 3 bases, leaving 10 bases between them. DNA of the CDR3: TGTGCCACCAGCACCCAAAGAAGCTACGAGCAGTACTTC. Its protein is CATSTQRSYEQYF. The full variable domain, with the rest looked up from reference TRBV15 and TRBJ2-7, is DAMVIQNPRYQVTQFGKPVTLSCSQTLNHNVMYWYQQKSSQAPKLLFHYYDKDFNNEADTPDNFQSRRPNTSFCFLDIRSPGLGDTAMYLCATSTQRSYEQYFGPGTRLTVT.

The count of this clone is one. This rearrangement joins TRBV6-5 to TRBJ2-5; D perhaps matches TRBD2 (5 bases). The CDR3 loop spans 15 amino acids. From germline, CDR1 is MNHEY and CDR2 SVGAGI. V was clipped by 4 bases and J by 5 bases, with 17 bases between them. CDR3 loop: CASSLQHPRVETQYF. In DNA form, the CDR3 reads TGTGCCAGCAGTTTACAACATCCGCGGGTGGAGACCCAGTACTTC.

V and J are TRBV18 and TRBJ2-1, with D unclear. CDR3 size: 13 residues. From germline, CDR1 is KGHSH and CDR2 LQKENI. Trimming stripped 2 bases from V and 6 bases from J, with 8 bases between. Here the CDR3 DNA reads TGTGCCAGCTCACCAGAGTTGCGCAATGAGCAGTTCTTC. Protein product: CASSPELRNEQFF.

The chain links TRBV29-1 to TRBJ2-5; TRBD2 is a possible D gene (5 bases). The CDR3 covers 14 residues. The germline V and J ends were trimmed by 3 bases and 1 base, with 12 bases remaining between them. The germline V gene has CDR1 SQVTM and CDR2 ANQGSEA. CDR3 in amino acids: CSVDRGRSQETQYF. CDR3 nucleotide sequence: TGCAGCGTTGATCGCGGGCGCTCCCAAGAGACCCAGTACTTC.

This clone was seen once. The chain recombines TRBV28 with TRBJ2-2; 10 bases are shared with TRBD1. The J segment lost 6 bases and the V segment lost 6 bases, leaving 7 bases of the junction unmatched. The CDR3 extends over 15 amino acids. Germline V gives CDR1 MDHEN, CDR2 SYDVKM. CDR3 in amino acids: CASRTPGQGPGELFF. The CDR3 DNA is TGTGCCAGCAGGACTCCGGGACAGGGGCCCGGGGAGCTGTTTTTT. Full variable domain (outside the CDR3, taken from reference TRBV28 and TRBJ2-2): DVKVTQSSRYLVKRTGEKVFLECVQDMDHENMFWYRQDPGLGLRLIYFSYDVKMKEKGDIPEGYSVSREKKERFSLILESASTNQTSMYLCASRTPGQGPGELFFGEGSRLTVL.

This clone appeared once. The CDR3 loop reads CASSPRTGADSNQPQHF. Written as DNA, the CDR3 is TGTGCCAGCAGTCCCCGGACAGGGGCTGATAGCAATCAGCCCCAGCATTTT. This rearrangement joins TRBV27 to TRBJ1-5, with 9 bases matching TRBD1. The CDR3 totals 17 residues. Per germline, CDR1 MNHEY and CDR2 SMNVEV (reference sequence). V lost 5 bases, J lost 0 bases, and 8 bases stayed unmatched.

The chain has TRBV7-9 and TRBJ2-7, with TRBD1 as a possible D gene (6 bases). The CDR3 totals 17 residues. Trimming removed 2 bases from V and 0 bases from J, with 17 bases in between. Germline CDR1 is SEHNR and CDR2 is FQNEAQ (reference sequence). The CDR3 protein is CASSLWAASGASYEQYF. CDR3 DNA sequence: TGTGCCAGCAGCTTATGGGCAGCCTCAGGGGCCTCCTACGAGCAGTACTTC. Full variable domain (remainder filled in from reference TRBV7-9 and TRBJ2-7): DTGVSQNPRHKITKRGQNVTFRCDPISEHNRLYWYRQTLGQGPEFLTYFQNEAQLEKSRLLSDRFSAERPKGSFSTLEIQRTEQGDSAMYLCASSLWAASGASYEQYFGPGTRLTVT.

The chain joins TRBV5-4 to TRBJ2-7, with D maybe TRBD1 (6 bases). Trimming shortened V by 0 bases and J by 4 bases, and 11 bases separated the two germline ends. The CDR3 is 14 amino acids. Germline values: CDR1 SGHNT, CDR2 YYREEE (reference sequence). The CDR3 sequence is CASSLGGQIYEQYF. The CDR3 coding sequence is TGTGCCAGCAGCTTGGGGGGACAAATATACGAGCAGTACTTC.

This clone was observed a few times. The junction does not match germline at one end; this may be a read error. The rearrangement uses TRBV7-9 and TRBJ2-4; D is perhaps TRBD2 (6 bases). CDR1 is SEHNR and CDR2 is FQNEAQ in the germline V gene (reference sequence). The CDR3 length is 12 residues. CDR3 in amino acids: CASRAAGDIQYF. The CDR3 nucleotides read TGTGCTAGCAGGGCAGCGGGCGACATTCAGTACTTC.

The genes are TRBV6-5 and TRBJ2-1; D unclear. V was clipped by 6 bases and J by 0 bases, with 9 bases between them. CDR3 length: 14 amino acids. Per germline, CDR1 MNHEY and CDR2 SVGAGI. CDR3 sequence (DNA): TGTGCCAGCAGATCCATGGTCTCCTACAATGAGCAGTTCTTC. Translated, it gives CASRSMVSYNEQFF.

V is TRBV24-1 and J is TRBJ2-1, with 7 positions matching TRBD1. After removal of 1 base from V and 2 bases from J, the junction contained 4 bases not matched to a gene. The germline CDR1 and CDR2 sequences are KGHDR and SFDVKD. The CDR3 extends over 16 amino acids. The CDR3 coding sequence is TGTGCCACCAGTGATTTAAAGGGGGCCCCCTACAATGAGCAGTTCTTC. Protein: CATSDLKGAPYNEQFF.

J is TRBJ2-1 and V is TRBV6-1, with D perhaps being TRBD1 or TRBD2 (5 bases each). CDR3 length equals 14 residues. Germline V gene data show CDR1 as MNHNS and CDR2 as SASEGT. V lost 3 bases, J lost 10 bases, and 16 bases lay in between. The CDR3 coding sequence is TGTGCCAGCAGTGAGACCCAAGGCGAGGGGGAGCAGTTCTTC. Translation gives CASSETQGEGEQFF.

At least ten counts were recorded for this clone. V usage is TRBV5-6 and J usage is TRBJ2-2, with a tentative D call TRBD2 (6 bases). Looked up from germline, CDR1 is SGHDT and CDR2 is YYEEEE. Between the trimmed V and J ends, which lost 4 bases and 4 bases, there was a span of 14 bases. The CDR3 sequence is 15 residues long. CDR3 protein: CASSVAGTSTGELFF. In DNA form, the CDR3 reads TGTGCCAGCAGCGTAGCCGGGACTTCCACCGGGGAGCTGTTTTTT.

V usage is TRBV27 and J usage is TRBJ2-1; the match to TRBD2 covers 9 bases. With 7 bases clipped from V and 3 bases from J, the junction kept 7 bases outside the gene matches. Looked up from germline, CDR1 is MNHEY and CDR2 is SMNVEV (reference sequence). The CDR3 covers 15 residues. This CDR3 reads CASTLTSGVYNEQFF. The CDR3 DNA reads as TGTGCCAGCACCCTGACTAGCGGAGTCTACAATGAGCAGTTCTTC.

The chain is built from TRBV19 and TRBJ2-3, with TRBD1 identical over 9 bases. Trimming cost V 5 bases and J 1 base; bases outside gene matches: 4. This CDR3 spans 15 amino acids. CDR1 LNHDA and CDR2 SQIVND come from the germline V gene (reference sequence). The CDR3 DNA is TGTGCCAGTAGTGTCCGGACAGGGGGCACAGATACGCAGTATTTT. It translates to CASSVRTGGTDTQYF.

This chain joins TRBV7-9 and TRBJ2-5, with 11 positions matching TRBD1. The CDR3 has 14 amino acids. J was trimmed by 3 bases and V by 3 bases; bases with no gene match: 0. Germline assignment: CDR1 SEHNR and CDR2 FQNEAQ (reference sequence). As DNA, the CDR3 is TGTGCCAGCAGCTTGGGACAGGGGGAAGAGACCCAGTACTTC. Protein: CASSLGQGEETQYF. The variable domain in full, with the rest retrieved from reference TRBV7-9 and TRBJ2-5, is DTGVSQNPRHKITKRGQNVTFRCDPISEHNRLYWYRQTLGQGPEFLTYFQNEAQLEKSRLLSDRFSAERPKGSFSTLEIQRTEQGDSAMYLCASSLGQGEETQYFGPGTRLLVL.

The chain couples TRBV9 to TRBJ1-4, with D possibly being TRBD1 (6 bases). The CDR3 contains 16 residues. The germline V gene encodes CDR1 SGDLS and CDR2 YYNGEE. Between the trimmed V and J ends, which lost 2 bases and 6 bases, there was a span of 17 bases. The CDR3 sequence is CASSVGTGHPDEKLFF. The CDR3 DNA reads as TGTGCCAGCAGCGTCGGCACAGGGCACCCTGATGAAAAACTGTTTTTT. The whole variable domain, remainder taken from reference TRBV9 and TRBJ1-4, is DSGVTQTPKHLITATGQRVTLRCSPRSGDLSVYWYQQSLDQGLQFLIQYYNGEERAKGNILERFSAQQFPDLHSELNLSSLELGDSALYFCASSVGTGHPDEKLFFGSGTQLSVL.

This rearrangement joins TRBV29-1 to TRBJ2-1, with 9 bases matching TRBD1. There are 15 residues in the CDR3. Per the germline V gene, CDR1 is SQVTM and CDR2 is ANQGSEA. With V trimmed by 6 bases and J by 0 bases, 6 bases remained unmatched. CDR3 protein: CSVPKDRGSYNEQFF. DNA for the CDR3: TGCAGCGTACCTAAGGACAGGGGCTCCTACAATGAGCAGTTCTTC.

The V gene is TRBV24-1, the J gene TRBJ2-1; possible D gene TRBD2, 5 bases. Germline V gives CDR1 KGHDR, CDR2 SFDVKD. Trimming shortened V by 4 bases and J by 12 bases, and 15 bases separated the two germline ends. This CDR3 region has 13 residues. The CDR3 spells CATSDLRAIRQFF. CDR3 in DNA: TGTGCCACCAGTGACCTGCGGGCTATTCGGCAGTTCTTC.